This T cell receptor beta chain was sequenced in a study of blood T cell repertoires in COVID-19. Study background: Sources were T cells, B-cell-depleted T cells, or PBMCs; the material itself was cDNA or gDNA.

Recovered participants had two consecutive negative NP/OP PCR tests, healthcare professional clearance, or symptom resolution. Sequencing was performed with immunoSEQ multiplex PCR; in TCRdb, only in-frame clones are kept and a portion is missing. The sample includes 300,000 to 450,000 clones, about 90% of them seen just once. CDR1 and CDR2 (germline): LNHDA, SQIVND (reference sequence). This CDR3 spans 11 amino acids. V lost 8 bases to trimming and J lost 8 bases, with 12 bases between them. This sequence was found in a woman between 25 and 40 years old who had recovered from COVID-19. Sequenced material: PBMCs or T cells enriched from blood (not recorded which). The rearrangement uses TRBV19 and TRBJ1-1; tentatively, D is TRBD1 (6 bases). The CDR3: CASGPGDEAFF. The CDR3 DNA follows: TGTGCCAGTGGACCAGGGGACGAAGCTTTCTTT.